This TCR beta chain was found in a study of blood T cell repertoires in COVID-19. With V trimmed by 9 bases and J by 4 bases, 7 bases remained unmatched. The length of the CDR3 is 13 residues. The germline V gene has CDR1 LNHDA and CDR2 SQIVND (reference sequence). Using immunoSEQ multiplex PCR, the repertoire was profiled, and TCRdb retains in-frame clones only, with some absent. The profile covers some 390,000 clones, with 75% to 90% appearing a single time and 1.1% taken by the ten largest. The TCR was taken from a man aged 30 to 39 who had recovered from COVID-19. V usage is TRBV19 and J usage is TRBJ2-5; TRBD2 agrees at 8 bases. Sequencing used PBMCs or T cells enriched from blood (not recorded which). The CDR3 coding sequence is TGTGCCAGCCGGGGGGGGAGCAGAGAGACCCAGTACTTC. This gives the protein CASRGGSRETQYF.